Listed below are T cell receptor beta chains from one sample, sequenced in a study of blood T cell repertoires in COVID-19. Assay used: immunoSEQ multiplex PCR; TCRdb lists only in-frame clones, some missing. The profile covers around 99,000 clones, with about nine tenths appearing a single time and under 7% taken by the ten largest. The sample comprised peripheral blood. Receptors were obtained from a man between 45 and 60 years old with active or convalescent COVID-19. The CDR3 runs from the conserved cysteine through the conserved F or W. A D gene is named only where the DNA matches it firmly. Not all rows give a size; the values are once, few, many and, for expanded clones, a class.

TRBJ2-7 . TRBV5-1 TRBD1 TGCGCCAGCAGCGTGTCGACAGGGCTTGGTTACGAGCAGTACTTC CASSVSTGLGYEQYF
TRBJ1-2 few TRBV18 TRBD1 TGTGCCAGCTCACAGGGACAGCCTGGGTTGGGCGGCTACACCTTC CASSQGQPGLGGYTF
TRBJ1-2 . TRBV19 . TGTGCCAGTAGTATGGAGCTGGACAGCTATGGCTACACCTTC CASSMELDSYGYTF
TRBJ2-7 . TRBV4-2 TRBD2 TGTGCCAGCAGCCAAGATACGGGGAGGGCTAGCGACGAGCAGTACTTC CASSQDTGRASDEQYF
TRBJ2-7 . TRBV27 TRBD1 TGTGCCAGCAGTTGGGACAGCTCCTACGAGCAGTACTTC CASSWDSSYEQYF
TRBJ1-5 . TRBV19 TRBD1 TGTGCCAGTACAGGACAGGGTGGGAATCAGCCCCAGCATTTT CASTGQGGNQPQHF
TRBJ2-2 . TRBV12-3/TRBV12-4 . TGTGCCAGCATTCACAGGGATACCGGGGAGCTGTTTTTT CASIHRDTGELFF
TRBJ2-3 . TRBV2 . TGTGCCAGCAGTTTATATACCCCGACAACAGATACGCAGTATTTT CASSLYTPTTDTQYF
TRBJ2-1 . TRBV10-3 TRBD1 TGTGCCATCATGGGACAGGGAGGACATGAGCAGTTCTTC CAIMGQGGHEQFF
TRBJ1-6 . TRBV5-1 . TGCGCCAGCAGCTTGGCGGGGAGAGGCTCACCCCTCCACTTT CASSLAGRGSPLHF
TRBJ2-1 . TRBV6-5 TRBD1 TGTGCCAGCAGGGCGGACAGGGGGCGTAATGAGCAGTTCTTC CASRADRGRNEQFF
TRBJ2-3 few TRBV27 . TGTGCCAGCAGTTTTCGGGATTGGGCATCAGATACGCAGTATTTT CASSFRDWASDTQYF
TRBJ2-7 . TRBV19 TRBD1 TGTGCCAGTAGTGACAGGGGCTACACCTACGAGCAGTACTTC CASSDRGYTYEQYF
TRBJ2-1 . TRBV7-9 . TGTGCCAGCAGCTCACGGAGGGTATCTTACAATGAGCAGTTCTTC CASSSRRVSYNEQFF
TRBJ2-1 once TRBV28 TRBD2 TGTGCCAGCAGTTTTCTAGCGGGGTGGGGGAACAATGAGCAGTTCTTC CASSFLAGWGNNEQFF
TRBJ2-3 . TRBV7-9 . TGTGCCAGCAGCCAAACAGATACGCAGTATTTT CASSQTDTQYF
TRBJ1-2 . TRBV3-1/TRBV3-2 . TGTGCCAGCAGCCAAGAGGAGGCCGTCTATGGCTACACCTTC CASSQEEAVYGYTF
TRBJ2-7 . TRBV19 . TGTGCCAGTAGAACGATGGCTAGTCCCATTTACGAGCAGTACTTC CASRTMASPIYEQYF
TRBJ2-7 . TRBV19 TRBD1 TGTGCCAGTAGTATAGATGTCGGGACAGGGAGTTACGAGCAGTACTTC CASSIDVGTGSYEQYF
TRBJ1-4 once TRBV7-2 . TGTGCCAGCAGCTGGGACTCCGGTTCTAATGAAAAACTGTTTTTT CASSWDSGSNEKLFF
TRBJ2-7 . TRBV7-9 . TGTGCCAGCGATCAGCAGGGCTACGAGCAGTACTTC CASDQQGYEQYF
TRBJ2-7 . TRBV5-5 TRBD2 TGTGCCAGCAGCTCTGGACTAGCGGGAGTCGGCGACGAGCAGTACTTC CASSSGLAGVGDEQYF
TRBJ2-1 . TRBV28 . TGTGCCAGCAGCGTCCACGGGTACAATGAGCAGTTCTTC CASSVHGYNEQFF
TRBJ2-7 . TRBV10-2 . TGCGCCAGCACCACTAGCTCCGAGCAGTACTTC CASTTSSEQYF
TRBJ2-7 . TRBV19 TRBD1 TGTGCCAGTAGTGCGCCCGGACAGGGTTTAAACGAGCAGTACTTC CASSAPGQGLNEQYF
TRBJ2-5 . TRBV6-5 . TGTGCCAGCAGTCTCATCCAGGGTCAAGAGACCCAGTACTTC CASSLIQGQETQYF